The 30 T cell receptor beta chains below come from one sample, sequenced in a study of Graves' ophthalmopathy and Graves' hyperthyroidism. Amplified material comprised TCR beta CDR3 regions derived from RNA transcripts. In the first round, RT-PCR was carried out with HTBI primers, and a multiplex PCR formed the second round. MiXCR, applied by TCRdb to the multiplex PCR reads, yields one record per CDR3 protein. This sample has roughly 230,000 distinct CDR3 sequences, with roughly 21% found just once. Input material: peripheral blood. All receptors derive from a woman aged 45-59 years with Graves' ophthalmopathy.

This clonotype appeared many times. The chain employs TRBV27 and TRBJ2-2; 8 bases fit TRBD2. The CDR3 loop spans 14 amino acids. Losses at the gene ends were 4 bases for V and 6 bases for J; bases not matched to a gene: 4. In germline, CDR1 is MNHEY, CDR2 SMNVEV (reference sequence). CDR3 region: CASSSSGRAGELFF. In DNA, the CDR3 is TGTGCCAGCAGTTCCAGCGGGAGAGCCGGGGAGCTGTTTTTT.

This clonotype was seen ten or more times. J is TRBJ1-1 and V is TRBV20-1; D is unclear. Germline values: CDR1 DFQATT, CDR2 SNEGSKA (reference sequence). The CDR3 consists of 15 residues. V was shortened by 0 bases and J by 1 base, with 12 bases between the two germline ends. CDR3 bases: TGCAGTGCTAGAGACCAACGGTCACCGAACACTGAAGCTTTCTTT. Protein sequence: CSARDQRSPNTEAFF.

In this sample, this clonotype turned up many times. The chain carries TRBV10-2 and TRBJ2-5, with D unclear. The germline CDR1 and CDR2 sequences are WSHSY and SAAADI. The CDR3 length is 14 residues. Deletions cut 2 bases from V and 4 bases from J, with 11 bases between. The CDR3 DNA is TGCGCCAGCAGTGAGGCCCCCTATAGAGAGACCCAGTACTTC. Amino acid sequence: CASSEAPYRETQYF.

This clonotype was recorded a few times. The chain has TRBV5-1 and TRBJ2-5; D is tentatively TRBD1 or TRBD2 (5 bases each). The CDR3 runs to 16 residues. The germline CDR1 and CDR2 sequences are SGHRS and YFSETQ. Trimming pared 1 base from V and 2 bases from J, leaving 15 bases between. The CDR3 DNA reads as TGCGCCAGCAGCTTGTCGTCCGGGACGGGGCAAGAGACCCAGTACTTC. This codes for CASSLSSGTGQETQYF. The variable domain in full, with the rest retrieved from reference TRBV5-1 and TRBJ2-5, is KAGVTQTPRYLIKTRGQQVTLSCSPISGHRSVSWYQQTPGQGLQFLFEYFSETQRNKGNFPGRFSGRQFSNSRSEMNVSTLELGDSALYLCASSLSSGTGQETQYFGPGTRLLVL.

The sample holds many counts of this clonotype. This chain connects TRBV11-2 to TRBJ1-1, with TRBD1 matching over 8 bases. The CDR3 spans 13 residues. CDR1 SGHAT and CDR2 FQNNGV come from the germline V gene. V trimming: 6 bases; J trimming: 4 bases; junction bases outside the gene matches: 4. CDR3 DNA sequence: TGTGCCAGCAGTCATACAGGGGGCACTGAAGCTTTCTTT. It encodes CASSHTGGTEAFF. Using reference TRBV11-2 and TRBJ1-1 for the parts outside the CDR3, the full variable domain is EAGVAQSPRYKIIEKRQSVAFWCNPISGHATLYWYQQILGQGPKLLIQFQNNGVVDDSQLPKDRFSAERLKGVDSTLKIQPAKLEDSAVYLCASSHTGGTEAFFGQGTRLTVV.

The chain employs TRBV5-1 and TRBJ2-3, with 14 bases fitting TRBD2. J was trimmed by 6 bases and V by 3 bases; bases with no gene match: 0. The CDR3 has 14 amino acids. Germline CDR1 reads SGHRS; CDR2 reads YFSETQ. CDR3 loop: CASSWTSGRDTQYF. CDR3 nucleotides: TGCGCCAGCAGCTGGACTAGCGGGAGGGATACGCAGTATTTT.

This clonotype showed up many times. The J gene is TRBJ2-1, the V gene TRBV29-1; unclear D gene. V lost 2 bases and J lost 8, with 10 bases in between. The length of the CDR3 is 12 residues. CDR1 is SQVTM, CDR2 ANQGSEA, per germline. For the CDR3, the DNA is TGCAGCGTTGAACCGTCTGGCGATGAGCAGTTCTTC. Protein product: CSVEPSGDEQFF.

This clonotype came up many times. J is TRBJ2-7 and V is TRBV7-8; TRBD1 agrees at 8 bases. The junction had 6 bases not matched to a gene; V was cut back by 6 bases and J by 5 bases. The CDR3 is 13 amino acids. Germline V gene lookup returns CDR1 SGHVS and CDR2 FQNEAQ. The CDR3 spells CASRPGGLNEQYF. The CDR3, as DNA: TGTGCCAGCAGACCAGGGGGCTTGAACGAGCAGTACTTC.

This clonotype was seen many times. This sequence joins TRBV20-1 and TRBJ2-7; 8 nucleotides agree with TRBD1. The CDR3 is made up of 12 amino acids. Germline loops: CDR1 DFQATT, CDR2 SNEGSKA (reference sequence). In DNA form, the CDR3 reads TGCAGCCCGGCCTCCAGGGGGCGCGAGCAGTACTTC. This gives the protein CSPASRGREQYF.

J is TRBJ1-2 and V is TRBV12-5; D unresolved. V was clipped by 0 bases and J by 0 bases, with 5 bases between them. The CDR3 contains 14 residues. Per germline, CDR1 LGHNT and CDR2 FRNRAP. The DNA for the CDR3 is TGTGCTAGTGGTTTGGTACGATCTAACTATGGCTACACCTTC. As protein: CASGLVRSNYGYTF.

This clonotype was detected ten times or more. The chain recombines TRBV29-1 with TRBJ1-2; possibly TRBD1 for D (6 bases). V dropped 6 bases and J dropped 6 bases, with 17 bases sitting between them. The germline gives CDR1 SQVTM, CDR2 ANQGSEA. CDR3 length equals 13 residues. CDR3 region: CSVTGTLEDGYTF. CDR3 in DNA: TGCAGCGTGACCGGGACACTCGAGGATGGCTACACCTTC.

This clonotype has ten or more counts. The chain links TRBV12-3 or TRBV12-4 to TRBJ2-5; TRBD2 aligns across 8 bases. CDR3 length: 16 amino acids. Trimming cost V 0 bases and J 5 bases; bases outside gene matches: 8. The CDR3 here is CASSLAQSGRGETQYF. CDR3 sequence (DNA): TGTGCCAGCAGTTTAGCGCAGAGCGGGAGAGGGGAGACCCAGTACTTC.

This clonotype showed up many times. The chain has TRBV7-9 and TRBJ1-1; D not resolved. CDR1 and CDR2 from the germline V gene are SEHNR and FQNEAQ (reference sequence). The V end was cut by 5 bases, the J end by 0 bases, with 13 bases between. CDR3 length: 15 residues. CDR3 in DNA: TGTGCCAGCAGCCCCGAGGGAGGGATGAACACTGAAGCTTTCTTT. This sequence encodes CASSPEGGMNTEAFF.

This clonotype was recorded once. The chain has TRBV15 and TRBJ1-6; possibly TRBD1 for D (5 bases). CDR3 length: 15 residues. V lost 1 base and J lost 7, with 11 bases in between. CDR1 is LNHNV and CDR2 is YYDKDF in the germline V gene (reference sequence). CDR3 sequence: CATSRGDQGNSPLHF. The CDR3 DNA reads as TGTGCCACCAGCAGAGGGGACCAAGGAAATTCACCCCTCCACTTT. The full variable domain, rest sourced from reference TRBV15 and TRBJ1-6, is DAMVIQNPRYQVTQFGKPVTLSCSQTLNHNVMYWYQQKSSQAPKLLFHYYDKDFNNEADTPDNFQSRRPNTSFCFLDIRSPGLGDTAMYLCATSRGDQGNSPLHFGNGTRLTVT.

This clonotype was picked up many times. The chain combines TRBV12-5 with TRBJ1-2; D perhaps matches TRBD1 (6 bases). The germline CDR1 and CDR2 sequences are LGHNT and FRNRAP. Trimming stripped 6 bases from V and 5 bases from J, with 7 bases between. The CDR3 runs 11 residues. The CDR3 DNA reads as TGTGCTAGTGGGCAGGGGTATGGCTACACCTTC. Translating it yields CASGQGYGYTF.

The chain has TRBV2 and TRBJ2-5; 8 bases are a match to TRBD2. The end of the DNA fits TRBJ2-7 better, so the J call may be wrong. CDR1 is SNHLY, CDR2 FYNNEI, per germline. This CDR3 comprises 13 residues. The CDR3 DNA reads TGTGCCAGCATTCGACTAGCGCTCTACGAGCAGTACTTC. Encoded protein: CASIRLALYEQYF.

A few counts support this clonotype. The chain employs TRBV20-1 and TRBJ2-7; weak D call: TRBD1 (5 bases). The CDR3 sequence is 15 residues long. Trimming shortened V by 0 bases and J by 3 bases, and 15 bases separated the two germline ends. CDR1 DFQATT and CDR2 SNEGSKA come from the germline V gene (reference sequence). CDR3 bases: TGCAGTGCTAGAGATCGCCAGGGTCTTATCTACGAGCAGTACTTC. It codes for CSARDRQGLIYEQYF.

This clonotype occurred many times. The chain joins TRBV10-3 to TRBJ2-1; weak D call: TRBD1 (8 bases). The CDR3 sequence is 15 residues long. Germline V gene data show CDR1 as ENHRY and CDR2 as SYGVKD. The ends were cut back, 4 bases at V and 8 bases at J, with 18 bases in the middle. CDR3 amino acids: CAISGIQGGVDEQFF. In DNA, the CDR3 is TGTGCCATCAGTGGGATACAGGGGGGGGTTGATGAGCAGTTCTTC.

A single count supports this clonotype. The CDR3 region has the DNA TGTGCCAGGGTACGGGCCAGTAGACCCGAGCAGTACTTC. It specifies CARVRASRPEQYF. This chain connects TRBV6-1 to TRBJ2-7; D not certain. Germline assignment: CDR1 MNHNS and CDR2 SASEGT. This CDR3 spans 13 amino acids. The V gene lost 9 bases and the J gene lost 6 bases, with 18 bases spanning the gap.

This chain joins TRBV6-1 and TRBJ2-1; D not certain. CDR1 and CDR2 from the germline V gene are MNHNS and SASEGT. The length of the CDR3 is 13 residues. V lost 7 bases and J lost 6, with 13 bases in between. Written as DNA, the CDR3 is TGTGCCAGCAACTCCCGGGCCGCCAATGAGCAGTTCTTC. This encodes CASNSRAANEQFF.

In its sample, this clonotype was seen many times. The chain uses TRBV20-1 and TRBJ1-1; D is uncertain. V shed 3 bases and J shed 8 bases, with 13 bases lying between them. The CDR3 consists of 12 residues. Germline lookup yields CDR1 DFQATT and CDR2 SNEGSKA (reference sequence). CDR3 sequence (DNA): TGCAGTGCTAGGATACCGGGAGCGGAAGCTTTCTTT. It yields the protein CSARIPGAEAFF.

This clonotype came up a few times. The rearrangement links TRBV30 to TRBJ2-2, with no clear D. The CDR3 is made up of 16 amino acids. V dropped 1 base and J dropped 4 bases, with 16 bases sitting between them. From germline, CDR1 is GTSNPN and CDR2 SVGIG (reference sequence). The CDR3 loop reads CAWSAVVGYGTGELFF. CDR3 nucleotide sequence: TGTGCCTGGAGTGCCGTTGTGGGATATGGCACCGGGGAGCTGTTTTTT.

This clonotype appeared many times. The rearrangement uses TRBV20-1 and TRBJ2-7; the match to TRBD2 covers 13 bases. Trimming removed 4 bases from V and 4 bases from J; junction bases left unmatched: 13. The germline V gene has CDR1 DFQATT and CDR2 SNEGSKA (reference sequence). The CDR3 runs 17 residues. CDR3 residues: CSATKRTSGSSRYEQYF. The CDR3 DNA reads TGCAGTGCTACAAAGAGGACTAGCGGGAGTAGCCGTTACGAGCAGTACTTC.

This clonotype appeared many times. V usage is TRBV7-9 and J usage is TRBJ1-1; a weak D match, TRBD1 (5 bases). The length of the CDR3 is 14 residues. Trimming left V 1 base short and J 3 bases short, with 9 bases between. Germline values: CDR1 SEHNR, CDR2 FQNEAQ (reference sequence). CDR3 protein: CASSLGAGHTEAFF. The CDR3 nucleotides read TGTGCCAGCAGCTTAGGGGCAGGGCACACTGAAGCTTTCTTT.

This clonotype was counted many times. This chain uses TRBV12-3 or TRBV12-4 with TRBJ1-1; no reliable D call. CDR3 length equals 13 residues. V was cut by 4 bases and J by 5 bases, with 11 bases left in between. The CDR3: CASSSPTRTEAFF. The DNA for the CDR3 is TGTGCCAGCAGTTCCCCAACACGTACTGAAGCTTTCTTT.

At least ten counts were recorded for this clonotype. The chain joins TRBV14 to TRBJ2-7; tentative D call: TRBD2 (5 bases). The germline gives CDR1 SGHDN, CDR2 FVKESK. The CDR3 extends over 15 amino acids. The V gene lost 4 bases and the J gene lost 5 bases, with 18 bases spanning the gap. The DNA of the CDR3 is TGTGCCAGCAGCCCCCCCCGGGGTCTAAAGGACGAGCAGTACTTC. It yields the protein CASSPPRGLKDEQYF.

This clonotype was observed at least ten times. The conserved phenylalanine or tryptophan is not found at the CDR3 terminus, so this likely reflects a read error. The CDR3 region is CASNKQGLQETQYS. The CDR3 nucleotides read TGTGCCAGCAACAAGCAGGGACTCCAAGAGACCCAGTACTCC. The chain combines TRBV7-8 with TRBJ2-5; D perhaps matches TRBD2 (6 bases). Deletions cut 7 bases from V and 1 base from J, with 13 bases between. The CDR3 consists of 14 residues. CDR1 is SGHVS and CDR2 is FQNEAQ in the germline V gene.

This clonotype came up many times. This chain links TRBV3-1 with TRBJ2-4; D is uncertain. This CDR3 has 12 amino acids. Germline loops: CDR1 LGHDT, CDR2 YNNKEL (reference sequence). The V end lost 0 bases, the J end lost 8 bases, and 5 bases lay between the germline ends. The CDR3 DNA follows: TGTGCCAGCAGCCAAGAGGCGGACATTCAGTACTTC. Amino acid sequence: CASSQEADIQYF.

This clonotype came up many times. The chain combines TRBV27 with TRBJ1-2; D possibly corresponds to TRBD1 (5 bases). The CDR3 consists of 17 residues. Trimming took 4 bases from V and 5 from J, leaving 23 bases between them. The germline CDR1 and CDR2 sequences are MNHEY and SMNVEV (reference sequence). In DNA form, the CDR3 reads TGTGCCAGCAGTTCCTCCCGGACCACCCGGGGGAGGTATGGCTACACCTTC. Residues: CASSSSRTTRGRYGYTF.

This chain connects TRBV29-1 to TRBJ1-1; 8 nucleotides agree with TRBD1. This CDR3 region has 13 residues. V gave up 3 bases and J gave up 3 bases; unmatched junction bases: 3. CDR1 and CDR2 (germline): SQVTM, ANQGSEA. CDR3 residues: CSVEQGADTEAFF. The CDR3 DNA sequence: TGCAGCGTTGAGCAGGGGGCGGACACTGAAGCTTTCTTT.